This TCR beta chain was obtained from a study of cytomegalovirus exposure and HLA in healthy donors (TCRdb year 2017). Context from the whole study: An earlier analysis of 587 of the donors reported approximately 280 Gb of sequence data and roughly 120 million unique TCR beta sequences obtained from about 200 million T cells. An early release that covered several hundred HLA-typed donors contained around 300 gigabases of sequencing data and 85 million to 100 million unique TCR sequences. The genetic ancestry cluster associated with self-reported Caucasian donors included around four fifths of the 398 genotyped donors. The aim of the study was to test whether cataloging public T cell receptors could identify signatures of past pathogen exposure. The study profiled the T cell repertoires of approximately 700 subjects by immunosequencing and related them to cytomegalovirus serostatus. In addition to the first cohort of 666 subjects, a separate validation cohort of 130 or so different subjects was used. To predict cytomegalovirus infection status, the study brought together high-throughput TCR immunosequencing, statistical association of individual TCRs with disease status, and machine learning. In a later analysis, previously published TCR beta repertoires from 666 donors were re-analyzed and high-resolution HLA genotyping was added so that TCR occurrence patterns could be studied. In the later analysis, no new phenotypic data were used to find candidate immune exposures; instead, reliance was placed on TCR beta sequences and their occurrence across donors. To decide whether each TCR beta V gene segment behaved as functional or pseudogenic, an earlier analysis of over 500 of the donors relied on high-throughput TCR beta sequencing. Alongside the repertoire data, information on donor age, sex, ethnicity and CMV serostatus was compiled. Genome-wide SNP genotypes for about 55% of the roughly 670 donors were used in a later genetic analysis, which treated that subset as a discovery cohort. Every repertoire in the discovery cohort had been generated on one and the same sequencing platform. HLA typing covered class I and class II loci at four-digit resolution. Typing coverage varied by locus: about 629-640 donors for A, B, C, DRB1 and DQB1; 522 for DQA1; approximately 610 for DPA1; under 490 for DPB1. Several DR-DQ haplotypes were handled as single units for association and clustering because linkage in the cohort was strong. Across 398 genotyped donors of the cohort, an average of roughly 230,000 unique TCR beta nucleotide sequences per donor were sequenced, and about a sixth of those sequences were non-productive. The paper as a whole reports these results and caveats: A further reported finding was that TCR beta sequences accurately predicted the HLA-A and HLA-B alleles for most subjects in the first cohort. Linkage disequilibrium might explain the correlated functional status among segregating V segments, but an unknown experimental factor could not be excluded. A later analysis found that TCR association rates varied across HLA loci, with DRB1 alleles showing the most associated TCRs and HLA-C alleles the fewest. In the study, around 160 TCR beta chains were listed as associated with cytomegalovirus. This cohort had only TCR beta chains sequenced, and the lack of alpha or paired-chain data limited which features could be detected. Three of the identified cytomegalovirus-associated TCR beta chains were confirmed in vitro to be specific for cytomegalovirus antigens. Because counts were too low, some 17 rarely observed V segments, including chromosome 9 orphons, were excluded from the earlier analysis of 500 to 700 of the donors. The authors suggested that the approach could potentially be generalized to other disease states and immunological phenotypes. Because HLA typing was unavailable for some donors at each locus, only the typed subset was used in association tests. In a later analysis, most CMV-associated TCR beta chains were found to appear HLA-restricted, with HLA associations seemingly driven largely by CMV exposure. According to a later genetic analysis, donors in an Asian-associated ancestry cluster had fewer N-insertions in productive TCRs than the approximately 670-donor mean. Roughly uniform sequencing depth across donors was assumed in presence/absence analyses, although this assumption may not hold. When HLA alleles, especially DR and DQ, strongly co-occurred, TCR associations were difficult to assign to individual alleles. While some public TCRs were present in many individuals, most TCR sequences turned up only very rarely across donors. In an earlier analysis of approximately 590 of the donors, most TCR beta V segments appeared in productive rearrangements about 90% or about 30% of the time, broadly matching IMGT annotations. In a later analysis, HLA-associated TCR beta chains were found to be more clonally expanded and to have lower generation probabilities than equally common non-associated chains. The classifier was reported to diagnose cytomegalovirus status with high specificity and sensitivity in both the original cohort and the validation cohort. For the cohort, immune exposure information was limited to CMV serostatus. The 87-base-pair reads could not distinguish some IMGT-functional V segments, including TRBV6-2 and TRBV6-3, so those segments were excluded. A later analysis reported that several top co-occurrence clusters appeared linked to parvovirus B19, influenza, CMV and Epstein-Barr virus. Specific HLA alleles were associated with 18,000 or so TCR beta sequences at a false discovery rate of 0.05 in a later analysis. V-gene and J-gene trimming of TCR beta chains was associated with a missense DCLRE1C variant in a later genetic analysis, and the association was replicated in an independent cohort. A cluster of highly shared sequence variants was judged likely to be a technical artifact of the sequencing pipeline.

About this clone: Its antigen is still unknown. The record has no base qualities; no much larger clone is one base away.

Library generation was performed with the immunoSEQ multiplex PCR assay. The multiplex PCR relied on a mix of 60 forward primers for TCR Vbeta segments and 13 reverse primers for TCR Jbeta segments. Amplification of the CDR3 region of rearranged TCR beta genes was performed with a multiplex PCR assay on genomic DNA. The Illumina HiSeq System was used to sequence the amplified TCR beta libraries as 87-base-pair reads. The original methods were these. Across the 670 or so repertoires, a later analysis counted about 81 million unique TCR beta chains, roughly 11 million of which were shared by at least two donors. A nearest-neighbor algorithm error-corrected the raw reads and collapsed the reads into unique sequences, merging closely related sequences to remove PCR and sequencing errors. CDR3 sequences were aligned to IMGT reference sequences to assign V, D and J gene segments. For a sequence to be retained, at least a six-nucleotide match to both a V gene segment and a J gene segment was required. A rearrangement was called productive if the CDR3 had no stop codons and remained in frame with V and J, and every other rearrangement was called non-productive. CDR3 was defined according to IMGT convention as the region running from the second conserved V-encoded cysteine to the conserved J-encoded phenylalanine. The earlier analysis of some 550 of the donors excluded any sequence lacking an unambiguous match to a single V gene segment. An earlier analysis of 500 to 600 of the donors classified V segments as functional when productive rearrangements were above 56.7% and as segregating when the standard deviation between donors was above 5%. A statistical classification framework was built to diagnose cytomegalovirus status from the catalog of TCR beta chain sequences. V and J gene assignment, in a later analysis, came from comparing TCR nucleotide sequences with IMGT/GENE-DB human TR gene sequences. A later analysis assigned CDR3 sequences and most-parsimonious VDJ recombination scenarios with the TCRdist pipeline. In a later analysis, each TCR beta chain was defined by its CDR3 amino acid sequence together with its V-gene family, and reads without a unique V-gene family were excluded. In a later analysis, 550 to 650 highly shared, low-generation-probability nucleotide sequences were removed to address suspected cross-contamination and a sequencing artifact. A later analysis calculated a clonal expansion index for each public chain from normalized within-repertoire ranks of inferred template counts. In a later analysis, generation probabilities were computed with a VDJ recombination model fitted to out-of-frame rearrangements, and the resulting probabilities were checked against IGoR. In a later analysis, TCR-TCR, TCR-HLA and TCR-CMV co-occurrence was scored with hypergeometric tests, and a repertoire-size bias correction was applied to TCR pairs. In a later analysis, false discovery rates were estimated by permuting HLA or CMV assignments 20 times. In a later analysis, co-occurring TCRs were grouped using DBSCAN, and TCRdist sequence similarity was added for clustering within HLA-allele-positive subsets. For co-occurrence clustering, repertoires with fewer than 30,000 or more than 120,000 public chains were excluded, along with four or five repertoires with anomalous nucleotide sharing. As stored in TCRdb, this immuneACCESS dataset retains in-frame rearrangements with V and J assigned. A fraction of the clones does not appear; measured against another copy, unresolved V genes explain less than half of the discrepancy, and the remainder lacks a known reason. D and trimming were read from the DNA, whereas the V and J calls and clone size are those reported in that table. Across this sample there are under 250,000 clones, with about four fifths seen only once. The ten most abundant clones make up roughly a tenth of the sample.

Germline trimming: 5 bases from V, 4 bases from J; junction bases outside gene matches: 7. The CDR3 goes from the cysteine to the phenylalanine over 16 residues. The retained sequence is limited to the CDR3, 48 bases, with the frame set at the first base. The germline V gene (reference sequence) specifies MNHEY as CDR1 and SMNVEV as CDR2. In total, 666 healthy bone marrow donors made up the cohort. At the time of sampling, all cohort members were nominally healthy, though unrecorded immune exposures were likely present. The donor was CMV seropositive and belonged to the group of 250 to 300 seropositive cohort members. Every donor gave a peripheral blood sample, and the peripheral blood mononuclear cells from that sample were used for TCR beta sequencing. Genomic DNA was extracted from the blood cell samples with the Qiagen DNeasy Blood Extraction Kit.

The chain is encoded by TRBV27 joined to TRBJ2-5, with 13 junctional bases fitting TRBD2. Sample: PBMCs. This receptor was identified in a woman aged 45 to 65 in good health and CMV-seropositive. The CDR3 protein is CASSPLAGGPRETQYF. The bases are TGTGCCAGCAGTCCACTAGCGGGGGGGCCCCGAGAGACCCAGTACTTC.